This T cell receptor beta chain was sequenced in a study of T cell responses to AZD1222 COVID-19 vaccine. Study results and caveats: Females outnumbered males among donors, who were mostly white British; clonal diversity was possibly underestimated. Vaccine-related CD4 TCRs covered spike, predominating at 160-218 and 743-854.

Method: immunoSEQ multiplex PCR; TCRdb's copy keeps in-frame clones and lacks some. In the table there are 150,000 to 200,000 clones, more than 85% of which are singletons. This CDR3 has 12 amino acids. The germline V gene encodes CDR1 SGHDT and CDR2 YYEEEE. The V gene lost 4 bases and the J gene lost 6 bases, with 11 bases spanning the gap. Note on this clone: The antigen is undetermined.

This sample comprised peripheral blood, obtained 28 days after the second AZD1222 dose. The receptor was derived from an adult who received the AZD1222 COVID-19 vaccine. V usage is TRBV5-6 and J usage is TRBJ2-7; D is perhaps TRBD2 (7 bases). DNA of the CDR3: TGTGCCAGCAGCCTTGCGGGGGCCGAGCAGTACTTC. As protein: CASSLAGAEQYF. The variable domain in full, completed from reference TRBV5-6 and TRBJ2-7, reads DAGVTQSPTHLIKTRGQQVTLRCSPKSGHDTVSWYQQALGQGPQFIFQYYEEEERQRGNFPDRFSGHQFPNYSSELNVNALLLGDSALYLCASSLAGAEQYFGPGTRLTVT.